Listed below are T cell receptor beta chains from one sample, sequenced in a study of blood T cell repertoires in COVID-19. This table comes from immunoSEQ multiplex PCR, and its TCRdb copy is limited to in-frame clones, with some not included. The profile shows under 250,000 clones, roughly 82% of them singletons. Input material: peripheral blood. These receptors originate from a man aged 45-60 years with active or convalescent COVID-19. Both conserved end residues are part of each CDR3. The D gene is left open where the match is weak. A clone size is listed for some rows: how often the clone was seen (once, few, many), or a class if it is expanded.

CDR3 DNA | CDR3 protein | D gene | clone size | J gene | V gene
TGTGCCAGCAGCCCAGAAACAGGGTCTGGAAACACCATATATTTT | CASSPETGSGNTIYF | NA | few | TRBJ1-3 | TRBV5-4
TGTGCCAGCAGCTTTGGCTTTGGCTACACCTTC | CASSFGFGYTF | NA | NA | TRBJ1-2 | TRBV5-6
TGCGGACATAGCAATCAGCCCCAGCATTTT | CGHSNQPQHF | NA | once | TRBJ1-5 | TRBV20-1
TGTGCCAGCAGTTTAAGGGGGTCTGGAAACACCATATATTTT | CASSLRGSGNTIYF | NA | NA | TRBJ1-3 | TRBV28
TGTGCCAGCAGCGAACAGGGTACCCAGGGCTACACCTTC | CASSEQGTQGYTF | NA | NA | TRBJ1-2 | TRBV7-9
TGTGCCACCGCCACTAGAGGGAACACCTACGAGCAGTACTTC | CATATRGNTYEQYF | NA | NA | TRBJ2-7 | TRBV6-5
TGTGCCAGCAGCTTGAATGGGGACAGCTATAATTCACCCCTCCACTTT | CASSLNGDSYNSPLHF | TRBD1 | NA | TRBJ1-6 | TRBV7-2
TGTGCCAGCAGCTCTACCGGGACAGGGGGTCTCTCTGGAAACACCATATATTTT | CASSSTGTGGLSGNTIYF | TRBD1 | NA | TRBJ1-3 | TRBV5-6
TGCGCCAGCAGCTTGTCTTCGGACAGGGAGGTTGTGAACACTGAAGCTTTCTTT | CASSLSSDREVVNTEAFF | TRBD1 | NA | TRBJ1-1 | TRBV5-1
TGTGCCAGCAGCCACGGGACAGGGGGAGTGGATGAGCAGTTCTTC | CASSHGTGGVDEQFF | TRBD1 | NA | TRBJ2-1 | TRBV5-5
TGTGCCAGTAGTCTCAGGGGTCCCTCTGAAGCTTTCTTT | CASSLRGPSEAFF | NA | once | TRBJ1-1 | TRBV19
TGTGCCAGCAGTCAGACAGGGTTAGAGACCCAGTACTTC | CASSQTGLETQYF | TRBD1 | once | TRBJ2-5 | TRBV27
TGCGCCAGCAGCCAGCCGGGACTAGCGGGGAAGGAGCGTGGCGGGGAGCTGTTTTTT | CASSQPGLAGKERGGELFF | TRBD2 | NA | TRBJ2-2 | TRBV4-1
TGTGCCATCAGTGAGTCCCAAAATCCCTCACCCCTCCACTTT | CAISESQNPSPLHF | NA | NA | TRBJ1-6 | TRBV10-3
TGTGCCAGCAGGAACAGGGGTGGCTACACCTTC | CASRNRGGYTF | TRBD1 | NA | TRBJ1-2 | TRBV6-4
TGTGCCAGCAGCTTGGTAGGGGGCTGGGAAAACATTCAGTACTTC | CASSLVGGWENIQYF | TRBD1 | NA | TRBJ2-4 | TRBV5-4
TGTGCCAGCAGTGATGGAGCCACTGAAGCTTTCTTT | CASSDGATEAFF | NA | NA | TRBJ1-1 | TRBV2
TGTGCCAGCAGTTACAGGGGTATGAATCAGCCCCAGCATTTT | CASSYRGMNQPQHF | NA | NA | TRBJ1-5 | TRBV6-2/TRBV6-3
TGTGCCAGCAGCCCTCAGTGGGGGGCAACTAATGAAAAACTGTTTTTT | CASSPQWGATNEKLFF | NA | NA | TRBJ1-4 | TRBV5-6
TGCGCCAGCAGCCAAGGGAGCTCTGGAAACACCATATATTTT | CASSQGSSGNTIYF | NA | NA | TRBJ1-3 | TRBV5-1
TGTGCCAGCAGCGGGTTCGGTGAGCGGGAGTACGAGCAGTACTTC | CASSGFGEREYEQYF | TRBD2 | NA | TRBJ2-7 | TRBV2
TGTGCCAGCAGTTCCGTCGCTAGGGGGTTCCAAGAGACCCAGTACTTC | CASSSVARGFQETQYF | NA | NA | TRBJ2-5 | TRBV28
TGTGCCAGCAGCTTAGGCGGCGGCAACTCCTACGAGCAGTACTTC | CASSLGGGNSYEQYF | NA | once | TRBJ2-7 | TRBV7-6
TGTGCCAGTAGGGCCGGACAGCTGACAGATACGCAGTATTTT | CASRAGQLTDTQYF | NA | once | TRBJ2-3 | TRBV19
TGTGCCAGCACCACGCCGGGACAGGGGGTGGAATCTGGCTACACCTTC | CASTTPGQGVESGYTF | TRBD1 | NA | TRBJ1-2 | TRBV5-4
TGTGCCAGCAGCTTAAGGTGGGGGGAGGGCTTCGACGAGCAGTACTTC | CASSLRWGEGFDEQYF | TRBD2 | NA | TRBJ2-7 | TRBV7-2
TGTGCCAGCAGCTTCCCTAGTCGGTCAGGGTTGAGGGCTTTCTTT | CASSFPSRSGLRAFF | NA | NA | TRBJ1-1 | TRBV7-9
TGTGCCAGCAGCTTAGCAGGACGAGACAGGGGGACGAGGAGTACCCAGTACTTC | CASSLAGRDRGTRSTQYF | TRBD1 | NA | TRBJ2-5 | TRBV7-9
TGTGCCACCAGCAGAGATACCGGTCAGCCCCAGCATTTT | CATSRDTGQPQHF | NA | NA | TRBJ1-5 | TRBV15
TGTGCCAGCAGTGAAGGGGGACAGCTTAATGAAAAACTGTTTTTT | CASSEGGQLNEKLFF | TRBD1 | NA | TRBJ1-4 | TRBV6-1
TGTGCCAGCAGCGACGGTCCGATAGACATTAGCAATCAGCCCCAGCATTTT | CASSDGPIDISNQPQHF | NA | few | TRBJ1-5 | TRBV21-1